Listed here is a single T cell receptor (beta chain). MiXCR was run by TCRdb on the PCR reads, yielding one entry per CDR3 protein. The sample yields about 320,000 distinct CDR3 sequences, roughly a quarter seen once. The CDR3 totals 14 residues. Germline V gene data show CDR1 as SEHNR and CDR2 as FQNEAQ (reference sequence). The V and J ends lost 5 bases and 3 bases respectively, with 14 bases between them. The sample is drawn from a study of molecular identifiers for immune sequencing clone quantification. This sequence originates from a human donor in good health. Some libraries in this study had Jurkat cell RNA spiked in. The sequenced sample was naive CD8+ T cells from blood, with Jurkat cell RNA spiked in. Documented subset: FACS-sorted CD8+CD4-CCR7+CD45RA+ naive T cells. This sequence joins TRBV7-9 and TRBJ2-7, with D uncertain. The CDR3 here is CASSTTQNNYEQYF. As DNA, the CDR3 is TGTGCCAGCAGCACGACACAGAACAACTACGAGCAGTACTTC.